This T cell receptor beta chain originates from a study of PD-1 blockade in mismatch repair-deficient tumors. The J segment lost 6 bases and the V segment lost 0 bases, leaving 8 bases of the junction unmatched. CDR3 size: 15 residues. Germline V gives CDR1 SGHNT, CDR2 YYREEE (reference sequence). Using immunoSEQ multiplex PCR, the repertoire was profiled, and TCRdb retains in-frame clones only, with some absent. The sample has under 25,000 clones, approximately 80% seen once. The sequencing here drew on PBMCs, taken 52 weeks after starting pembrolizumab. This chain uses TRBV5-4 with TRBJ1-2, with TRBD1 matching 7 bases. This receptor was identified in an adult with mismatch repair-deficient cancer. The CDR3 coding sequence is TGTGCCAGCAGCTTGGACAGGGGAATGATAAATGGCTACACCTTC. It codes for CASSLDRGMINGYTF.